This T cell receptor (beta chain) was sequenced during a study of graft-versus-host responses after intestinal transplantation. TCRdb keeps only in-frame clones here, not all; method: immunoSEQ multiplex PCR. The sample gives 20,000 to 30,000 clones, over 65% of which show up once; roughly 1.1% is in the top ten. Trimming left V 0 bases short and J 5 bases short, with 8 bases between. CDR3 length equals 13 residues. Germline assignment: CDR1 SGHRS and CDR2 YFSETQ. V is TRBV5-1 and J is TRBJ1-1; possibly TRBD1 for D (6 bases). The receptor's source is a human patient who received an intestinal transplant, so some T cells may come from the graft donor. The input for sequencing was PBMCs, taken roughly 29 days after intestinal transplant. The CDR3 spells CASSLEGETEAFF. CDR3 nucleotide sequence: TGCGCCAGCAGCTTGGAGGGGGAAACTGAAGCTTTCTTT.